Shown below are 9 T cell receptor beta chains from a single sample sequenced in a study of PD-1 blockade in classical Hodgkin lymphoma. The data were produced by immunoSEQ multiplex PCR, yet TCRdb's version contains in-frame clones alone and is incomplete. The repertoire holds more than 90,000 clones, more than 70% seen once, with roughly 10% in the top ten. Time point in this sample: cycle 4 day 1 (C4D1), after 6 weeks of nivolumab. With no exception, relapse followed autologous stem cell transplantation in all patients, and brentuximab vedotin exposure varied. Source: peripheral blood mononuclear cells (PBMCs), taken before the fourth cycle of nivolumab. Every receptor here comes from a human donor with classical Hodgkin lymphoma.

The chain combines TRBV4-2 with TRBJ2-7; 9 bases are a match to TRBD2. The length of the CDR3 is 16 residues. Per germline, CDR1 LGHNA and CDR2 YNFKEQ. The V segment lost 0 bases and the J segment 5 bases; nucleotides outside the gene matches: 8. CDR3 coding DNA: TGTGCCAGCAGCCAAGATTGGGTAGCGGGAGTAAACGAGCAGTACTTC. Protein: CASSQDWVAGVNEQYF.

The rearrangement links TRBV6-5 to TRBJ2-1, with a possible D match to TRBD1 (5 bases). The CDR3 extends over 14 amino acids. The V gene's germline CDR1 is MNHEY and CDR2 SVGAGI. Trimming removed 4 bases from V and 4 bases from J, with 11 bases in between. The CDR3 DNA follows: TGTGCCAGCAGTTTGAGACAGCTATACAATGAGCAGTTCTTC. Protein product: CASSLRQLYNEQFF.

The chain carries TRBV6-1 and TRBJ2-2; D may be TRBD2 (6 bases). The germline gives CDR1 MNHNS, CDR2 SASEGT. CDR3 size: 15 residues. The germline V and J ends were trimmed by 6 bases and 0 bases, with 11 bases remaining between them. CDR3 nucleotides: TGTGCCAGCAGACCGGGGGACGCGAACACCGGGGAGCTGTTTTTT. Translated: CASRPGDANTGELFF.

The chain carries TRBV6-5 and TRBJ1-2, with D uncertain. This CDR3 spans 14 amino acids. The germline V and J ends were trimmed by 7 bases and 10 bases, with 22 bases remaining between them. In germline, CDR1 is MNHEY, CDR2 SVGAGI. The CDR3 sequence is CASTHELAGSDYTF. The CDR3 bases are TGTGCCAGCACTCACGAATTGGCGGGGAGTGACTACACCTTC.

A few counts support this clone. The rearrangement joins TRBV7-2 to TRBJ1-1; 8 positions agree with TRBD1. Germline CDR1 reads SGHTA; CDR2 reads FQGNSA. CDR3 length: 15 residues. Trimming at V came to 5 bases and at J to 5 bases, leaving 10 bases not matched to a gene. The CDR3 spells CASSGADRVRTEAFF. CDR3 DNA sequence: TGTGCCAGCAGCGGAGCGGACAGGGTGCGGACTGAAGCTTTCTTT.

This clone was counted a few times. This chain links TRBV6-5 with TRBJ1-1; D remains ambiguous. Germline loops: CDR1 MNHEY, CDR2 SVGAGI. V was clipped by 6 bases and J by 2 bases, with 4 bases between them. The CDR3 is 11 residues long. The CDR3: CASRINTEAFF. The CDR3, as DNA: TGTGCCAGCAGAATAAACACTGAAGCTTTCTTT.

The chain employs TRBV6-5 and TRBJ2-7, with D possibly TRBD2 on 5 matching bases. The CDR3 is made up of 14 amino acids. Trimming left V 5 bases short and J 2 bases short, with 13 bases between. The germline gives CDR1 MNHEY, CDR2 SVGAGI. The CDR3 here is CASSTRAGAYEQYF. The CDR3 DNA follows: TGTGCCAGCAGTACCCGGGCCGGGGCCTACGAGCAGTACTTC.

The V call is TRBV5-4, the J call TRBJ1-3; TRBD1 might be the D (6 bases). Germline CDR1 is SGHNT and CDR2 is YYREEE (reference sequence). V lost 3 bases to trimming and J lost 0 bases, with 7 bases between them. The length of the CDR3 is 14 residues. This chain's CDR3 is CASSSDSSGNTIYF. CDR3 sequence (DNA): TGTGCCAGCAGCTCGGACAGCTCTGGAAACACCATATATTTT.

The chain recombines TRBV11-3 with TRBJ2-1; D remains unclear. CDR3 size: 12 residues. Trimming shortened V by 4 bases and J by 7 bases, and 8 bases separated the two germline ends. Germline CDR1 reads SGHNT; CDR2 reads YENEEA. In DNA form, the CDR3 reads TGTGCCAGCAGCTCCAGAGAAAATGAGCAGTTCTTC. Its translation: CASSSRENEQFF.